A selection of T cell receptor beta chains follows, all from one sample in a study of human T cells and chemical hapten exposure. TCRdb ran MiXCR on the RACE reads and lists one entry per CDR3 protein. The sample consists of some 49,000 distinct CDR3 sequences, approximately 9.1% of them appearing once. The source material was whole blood, sampled in connection with sensitization to the hapten diphenylcyclopropenone (DPC). Receptor source: a woman aged 50 to 60 with alopecia areata. Some clones in this sample may be carry-over from other donors' samples. Both conserved end residues are part of each CDR3. The D gene is left open where the match is weak. The listing skips clone size in some rows; elsewhere it reads once, few, many or a size class.

clone_size: .; d_call: .; v_call: TRBV10-3; j_call: TRBJ1-1; cdr3_aa: CAISREGDTEAFF; cdr3_nt: TGTGCCATCAGCCGGGAGGGGGACACTGAAGCTTTCTTT
clone_size: .; d_call: .; v_call: TRBV21-1; j_call: TRBJ2-1; cdr3_aa: CASSNLNEQFF; cdr3_nt: TGTGCCAGCAGCAATTTAAATGAGCAGTTCTTC
clone_size: many; d_call: TRBD1; v_call: TRBV6-2/TRBV6-3; j_call: TRBJ1-1; cdr3_aa: CASSPTGAHTAEAFF; cdr3_nt: TGTGCCAGCAGCCCGACAGGGGCCCATACGGCTGAAGCTTTCTTT
clone_size: many; d_call: .; v_call: TRBV29-1; j_call: TRBJ2-1; cdr3_aa: CSVIRMLQFF; cdr3_nt: TGCAGCGTTATTCGAATGCTGCAGTTCTTC
clone_size: many; d_call: TRBD2; v_call: TRBV12-3/TRBV12-4; j_call: TRBJ2-1; cdr3_aa: CASSLGLAGLNEQFF; cdr3_nt: TGTGCCAGCAGTTTGGGACTAGCGGGACTCAATGAGCAGTTCTTC
clone_size: many; d_call: .; v_call: TRBV5-5; j_call: TRBJ2-5; cdr3_aa: CASSLVGVQETQYF; cdr3_nt: TGTGCCAGCAGCTTGGTGGGGGTACAAGAGACCCAGTACTTC
clone_size: .; d_call: .; v_call: TRBV10-3; j_call: TRBJ2-7; cdr3_aa: CAISESKSSEQYF; cdr3_nt: TGTGCCATCAGTGAGTCGAAATCTTCCGAGCAGTACTTC
clone_size: many; d_call: .; v_call: TRBV3-1; j_call: TRBJ1-2; cdr3_aa: CASSPMGQGFGYTF; cdr3_nt: TGTGCCAGCAGCCCTATGGGACAAGGATTTGGCTACACCTTC
clone_size: few; d_call: TRBD2; v_call: TRBV5-1; j_call: TRBJ2-3; cdr3_aa: CASSTGLAALTDTQYF; cdr3_nt: TGCGCCAGCAGCACGGGACTAGCGGCCCTCACAGATACGCAGTATTTT
clone_size: many; d_call: .; v_call: TRBV5-1; j_call: TRBJ1-3; cdr3_aa: CASRAQSSGNTIYF; cdr3_nt: TGCGCCAGCAGAGCCCAGAGCTCTGGAAACACCATATATTTT
clone_size: many; d_call: .; v_call: TRBV12-3/TRBV12-4; j_call: TRBJ1-4; cdr3_aa: CASSFGRPNRKFREKLFF; cdr3_nt: TGTGCCAGCAGTTTCGGCAGGCCAAACCGTAAATTCCGTGAAAAACTGTTTTTT
clone_size: .; d_call: TRBD1; v_call: TRBV20-1; j_call: TRBJ1-2; cdr3_aa: CSASPGGQGYTF; cdr3_nt: TGCAGTGCTAGCCCAGGGGGACAAGGCTACACCTTC
clone_size: many; d_call: .; v_call: TRBV6-2/TRBV6-3; j_call: TRBJ2-1; cdr3_aa: CASKVDAGRNEQFF; cdr3_nt: TGTGCCAGCAAAGTTGACGCAGGTCGCAATGAGCAGTTCTTC
clone_size: many; d_call: .; v_call: TRBV6-1; j_call: TRBJ2-7; cdr3_aa: CASSEALGSSYEQYF; cdr3_nt: TGTGCCAGCAGTGAAGCGCTGGGTAGTTCATACGAGCAGTACTTC
clone_size: many; d_call: TRBD1; v_call: TRBV19; j_call: TRBJ2-3; cdr3_aa: CASTQPGQSHHTQYF; cdr3_nt: TGTGCCAGTACCCAACCGGGACAGTCGCACCATACGCAGTATTTT